The 3 T cell receptor beta chains in this list originate from one sample, sequenced in a study of regulatory T cells in long-lasting Graves disease. Assembly of TCR beta libraries relied on iRepertoire HTBI primers together with Arm-PCR of CDR3 regions. TCRdb reprocessed the multiplex PCR reads via MiXCR and lists one record per CDR3 protein. The sample has hundreds of thousands of distinct CDR3 sequences, less than 25% seen once; the top ten hold approximately 14%. Time point indicated: persistent/refractory GD, antithyroid drugs over 5 years with positive TRAb. There was RNA extracted from PBMCs, and the TCR library was made from it. Specimen: peripheral blood mononuclear cells (PBMCs), collected when the disease was refractory, from a patient treated with antithyroid drugs. All receptors come from a female donor with Graves disease.

The table lists this clonotype with a few counts. The chain couples TRBV28 to TRBJ2-1; D uncertain. V lost 3 bases to trimming and J lost 10 bases, with 7 bases between them. The germline gives CDR1 MDHEN, CDR2 SYDVKM. The CDR3 spans 11 residues. The CDR3 sequence: CASSFLEEQFF. For the CDR3, the DNA is TGTGCCAGCAGTTTCCTCGAAGAGCAGTTCTTC.

This clonotype came up many times. The chain couples TRBV6-1 to TRBJ1-2; D is perhaps TRBD1 (5 bases). The CDR3 length is 13 residues. V was clipped by 4 bases and J by 8 bases, with 14 bases between them. Germline assignment: CDR1 MNHNS and CDR2 SASEGT. The CDR3 reads CASSVGDLRGYTF. CDR3 coding DNA: TGTGCCAGCAGTGTTGGGGACCTCAGAGGCTACACCTTC.

The chain combines TRBV10-2 with TRBJ1-3; D not certain. This CDR3 has 14 residues. Germline assignment: CDR1 WSHSY and CDR2 SAAADI. The V and J ends lost 4 bases and 4 bases respectively, with 11 bases between them. This CDR3 reads CASSADIGGNTIYF. Here the CDR3 DNA reads TGCGCCAGCAGTGCCGACATCGGCGGAAACACCATATATTTT.